One sample yielded the 14 T cell receptor beta chains listed below, sequenced in a study of neurological immune-mediated disorders. One entry per CDR3 protein results from TCRdb running MiXCR on the 5' RACE reads. Of nearly 60,000 distinct CDR3 sequences in the sample, under 4.5% were seen once. Source material: PBMCs. These receptor sequences come from a woman younger than 45 with multiple sclerosis.

To note about this clonotype: It may be a read error: a sequence one base away is much more abundant. The chain couples TRBV20-1 to TRBJ2-3, with 12 bases aligning to TRBD2. The CDR3 sequence is 16 residues long. J lost 0 bases, V lost 6 bases, and 7 bases had no gene match. Germline V gene data show CDR1 as DFQATT and CDR2 as SNEGSKA (reference sequence). The CDR3 DNA follows: TGCAGTGCAGACCCCGGGACTAGCGGGAGCACAGATACGCAGTATTTT. Residues: CSADPGTSGSTDTQYF.

This clonotype occurred many times. The chain carries TRBV5-1 and TRBJ2-6; D unclear. The CDR3 is made up of 13 amino acids. CDR1 SGHRS and CDR2 YFSETQ come from the germline V gene. V was clipped by 5 bases and J by 0 bases, with 3 bases between them. CDR3 loop: CASRNSGANVLTF. For the CDR3, the DNA is TGCGCCAGCAGAAACTCTGGGGCCAACGTCCTGACTTTC.

This clonotype was found a few times. This may come from a read error, since a much larger clone is one base off. The gene calls are TRBV12-3 or TRBV12-4 and TRBJ1-1; D not resolved. The CDR3 extends over 14 amino acids. The V end lost 3 bases, the J end lost 3 bases, and 11 bases lay between the germline ends. The CDR3 sequence: CASSFSTGDTEAFF. CDR3 coding DNA: TGTGCCAGCAGTTTTTCCACTGGGGACACTGAAGCTTTCTTT.

The J gene is TRBJ1-2, the V gene TRBV3-1; TRBD1 matches at 8 bases. Unmatched junction bases numbered 5, after V lost 1 base and J lost 4 bases. Germline CDR1 reads LGHDT; CDR2 reads YNNKEL (reference sequence). The CDR3 spans 15 residues. CDR3 residues: CASSQAGGTGYGYTF. CDR3 bases: TGTGCCAGCAGCCAAGCGGGGGGGACAGGCTATGGCTACACCTTC. Together with reference TRBV3-1 and TRBJ1-2, the CDR3 gives the full variable domain: DTAVSQTPKYLVTQMGNDKSIKCEQNLGHDTMYWYKQDSKKFLKIMFSYNNKELIINETVPNRFSPKSPDKAHLNLHINSLELGDSAVYFCASSQAGGTGYGYTFGSGTRLTVV.

This clonotype was seen only a few times. The rearrangement joins TRBV5-5 to TRBJ2-7, with 10 positions matching TRBD1. CDR3 length: 14 amino acids. Germline V gene sequence: CDR1 SGHKS, CDR2 YYEKEE (reference sequence). Germline trimming cut 4 bases from V and 2 bases from J; bases unmatched to any gene: 3. For the CDR3, the DNA is TGTGCCAGCAGCAGGACAGGGGGGCCCTACGAGCAGTACTTC. Amino acids: CASSRTGGPYEQYF.

This clonotype was found a few times. The J gene is TRBJ1-2, the V gene TRBV10-3; D is perhaps TRBD1 (5 bases). This CDR3 region has 12 residues. Germline V gene sequence: CDR1 ENHRY, CDR2 SYGVKD. Trimming took off 3 bases at V and 8 bases at J, with 10 bases between the two ends. The CDR3 is CAISEGAEGYTF. CDR3 in DNA: TGTGCCATCAGTGAAGGGGCGGAGGGCTACACCTTC.

This clonotype was seen repeatedly, ten times or more. V gene TRBV5-1 combines with J gene TRBJ2-3, with 11 bases aligning to TRBD1. Trimming cost V 0 bases and J 3 bases; bases outside gene matches: 3. CDR1 and CDR2 from the germline V gene are SGHRS and YFSETQ. The CDR3 consists of 16 residues. The CDR3 region has the DNA TGCGCCAGCAGCTTGGGGACAGGGGGCGCGACAGATACGCAGTATTTT. It codes for CASSLGTGGATDTQYF.

The sample holds many counts of this clonotype. This chain uses TRBV11-2 with TRBJ2-7, with D perhaps TRBD1 (7 bases). The V end was cut by 5 bases, the J end by 4 bases, with 21 bases between. The CDR3 contains 16 residues. Germline V gene data show CDR1 as SGHAT and CDR2 as FQNNGV. The CDR3 protein is CASSGAPLAGGYEQYF. CDR3 DNA sequence: TGTGCCAGCAGCGGTGCCCCCCTGGCAGGGGGGTACGAGCAGTACTTC. Full variable domain (rest looked up from reference TRBV11-2 and TRBJ2-7): EAGVAQSPRYKIIEKRQSVAFWCNPISGHATLYWYQQILGQGPKLLIQFQNNGVVDDSQLPKDRFSAERLKGVDSTLKIQPAKLEDSAVYLCASSGAPLAGGYEQYFGPGTRLTVT.

This clonotype was counted ten times or more. The rearrangement links TRBV6-6 to TRBJ1-5; D not certain. Germline V lookup: CDR1 MNHNY, CDR2 SVGAGI (reference sequence). This CDR3 contains 16 residues. Deletions cut 7 bases from V and 3 bases from J, with 19 bases between. The CDR3 here is CASNSRERLNNQPQHF. The CDR3 nucleotides read TGTGCCAGCAATAGCCGGGAGAGGCTAAACAATCAGCCCCAGCATTTT.

This clonotype was picked up many times. The rearrangement uses TRBV20-1 and TRBJ2-6; D ambiguous. Per germline, CDR1 DFQATT and CDR2 SNEGSKA (reference sequence). The CDR3 covers 14 residues. Trimming shortened V by 5 bases and J by 4 bases, and 12 bases separated the two germline ends. CDR3 amino acids: CSAGPVSGANVLTF. Here the CDR3 DNA reads TGCAGTGCTGGACCGGTTTCAGGGGCCAACGTCCTGACTTTC.

This clonotype was observed a handful of times. This rearrangement joins TRBV11-1 to TRBJ2-2; perhaps TRBD2 as D (6 bases). Germline CDR1 reads SGHAT; CDR2 reads FQDESV (reference sequence). The CDR3 totals 19 residues. Trimming took 4 bases from V and 0 from J, leaving 21 bases between them. The CDR3 loop is CASSSPRDSNTTNTGELFF. The DNA of the CDR3 is TGTGCCAGCAGCTCTCCCCGGGACTCAAATACCACGAACACCGGGGAGCTGTTTTTT.

The sample holds many counts of this clonotype. The chain carries TRBV6-5 and TRBJ1-1; D is ambiguous. Germline V gene data show CDR1 as MNHEY and CDR2 as SVGAGI. V was cut by 0 bases and J by 8 bases, with 10 bases left in between. There are 13 residues in the CDR3. Here the CDR3 DNA reads TGTGCCAGCAGTTACTCTAAGGAGATGGAAGCTTTCTTT. This gives the protein CASSYSKEMEAFF.

This clonotype was picked up many times. The genes are TRBV28 and TRBJ1-2; 8 positions match TRBD1. Losses at the gene ends were 7 bases for V and 7 bases for J; bases not matched to a gene: 5. Germline assignment: CDR1 MDHEN and CDR2 SYDVKM. CDR3 length equals 12 residues. The chain's CDR3 is CASTTGVIGYTF. In DNA, the CDR3 is TGTGCCAGCACGACAGGGGTGATTGGCTACACCTTC.

As to this clonotype: Given a much more abundant clone one base away, this may be a read error. V is TRBV5-1 and J is TRBJ2-6, with D perhaps matching TRBD1 or TRBD2 (5 bases each). Germline CDR1 is SGHRS and CDR2 is YFSETQ. The CDR3 covers 16 residues. CDR3 protein: CAISLGTRSGANVLTF. CDR3 bases: TGCGCCATCAGCTTGGGGACCCGCTCTGGGGCCAACGTCCTGACTTTC. Supplemented by reference TRBV5-1 and TRBJ2-6, the full variable domain reads KAGVTQTPRYLIKTRGQQVTLSCSPISGHRSVSWYQQTPGQGLQFLFEYFSETQRNKGNFPGRFSGRQFSNSRSEMNVSTLELGDSALYLCAISLGTRSGANVLTFGAGSRLTVL.